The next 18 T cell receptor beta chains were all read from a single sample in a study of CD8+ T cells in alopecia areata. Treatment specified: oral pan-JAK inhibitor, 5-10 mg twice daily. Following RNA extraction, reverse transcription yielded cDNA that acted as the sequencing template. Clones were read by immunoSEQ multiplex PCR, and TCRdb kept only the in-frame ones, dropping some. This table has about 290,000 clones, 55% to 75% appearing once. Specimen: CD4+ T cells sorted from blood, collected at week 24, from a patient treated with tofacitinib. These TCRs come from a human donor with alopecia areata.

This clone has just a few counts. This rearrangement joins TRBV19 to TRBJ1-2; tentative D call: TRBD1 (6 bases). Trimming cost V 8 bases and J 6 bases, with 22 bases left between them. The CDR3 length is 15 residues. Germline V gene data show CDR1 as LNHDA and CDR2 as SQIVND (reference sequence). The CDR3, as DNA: TGTGCCAGTGAAAGGAGCGTAGGGGGTTCAGATGGCTACACCTTC. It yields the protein CASERSVGGSDGYTF.

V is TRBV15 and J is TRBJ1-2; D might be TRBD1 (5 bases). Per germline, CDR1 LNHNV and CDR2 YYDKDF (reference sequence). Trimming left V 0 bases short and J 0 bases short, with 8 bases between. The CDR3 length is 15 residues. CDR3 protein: CATSREQVPNYGYTF. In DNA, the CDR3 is TGTGCCACCAGCAGAGAACAGGTTCCTAACTATGGCTACACCTTC.

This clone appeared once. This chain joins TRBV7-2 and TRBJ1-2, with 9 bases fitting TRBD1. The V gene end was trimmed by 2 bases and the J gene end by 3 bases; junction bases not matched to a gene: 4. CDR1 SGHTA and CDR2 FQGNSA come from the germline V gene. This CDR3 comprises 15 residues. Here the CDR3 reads CASSLTGGTHYGYTF. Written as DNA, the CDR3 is TGTGCCAGCAGCTTAACAGGGGGCACTCACTATGGCTACACCTTC.

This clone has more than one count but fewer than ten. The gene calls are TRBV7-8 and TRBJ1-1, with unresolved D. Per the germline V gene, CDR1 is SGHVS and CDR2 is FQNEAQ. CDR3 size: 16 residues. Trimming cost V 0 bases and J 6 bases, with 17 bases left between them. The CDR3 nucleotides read TGTGCCAGCAGCTTAGCGAGGCCCGGGATGAGAGCTGAAGCTTTCTTT. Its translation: CASSLARPGMRAEAFF.

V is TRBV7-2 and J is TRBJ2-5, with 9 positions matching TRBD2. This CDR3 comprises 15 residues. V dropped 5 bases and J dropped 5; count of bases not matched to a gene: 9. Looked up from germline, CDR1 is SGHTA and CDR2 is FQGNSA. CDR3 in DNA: TGTGCCAGCAGCAAAGCGGGGGGCAGGCGGGAGACCCAGTACTTC. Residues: CASSKAGGRRETQYF. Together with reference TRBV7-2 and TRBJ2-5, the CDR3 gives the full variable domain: GAGVSQSPSNKVTEKGKDVELRCDPISGHTALYWYRQSLGQGLEFLIYFQGNSAPDKSGLPSDRFSAERTGGSVSTLTIQRTQQEDSAVYLCASSKAGGRRETQYFGPGTRLLVL.

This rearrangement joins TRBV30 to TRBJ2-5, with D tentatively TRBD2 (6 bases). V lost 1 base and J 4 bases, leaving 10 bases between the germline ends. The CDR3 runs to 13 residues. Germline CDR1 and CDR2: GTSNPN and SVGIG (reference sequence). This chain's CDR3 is CAWSGDSRETQYF. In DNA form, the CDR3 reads TGTGCCTGGAGTGGGGACTCTAGAGAGACCCAGTACTTC.

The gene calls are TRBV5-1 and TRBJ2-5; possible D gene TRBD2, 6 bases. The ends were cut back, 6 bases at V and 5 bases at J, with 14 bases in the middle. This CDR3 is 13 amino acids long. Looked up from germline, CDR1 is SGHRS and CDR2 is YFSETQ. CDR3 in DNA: TGCGCCAGCACGTCCCCGGGAGAGGAGACCCAGTACTTC. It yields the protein CASTSPGEETQYF.

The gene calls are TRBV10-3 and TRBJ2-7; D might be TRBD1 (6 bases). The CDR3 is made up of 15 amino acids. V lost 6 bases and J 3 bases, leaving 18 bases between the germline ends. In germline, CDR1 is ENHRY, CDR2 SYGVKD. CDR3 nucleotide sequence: TGTGCCATCAGCCTATCGAGACAGGAGGACTACGAGCAGTACTTC. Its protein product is CAISLSRQEDYEQYF.

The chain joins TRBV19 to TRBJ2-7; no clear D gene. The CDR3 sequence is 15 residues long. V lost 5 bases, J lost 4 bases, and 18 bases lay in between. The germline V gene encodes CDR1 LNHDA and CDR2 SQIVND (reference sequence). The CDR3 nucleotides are TGTGCCAGTAGTCTCGAGGTCCGGTTTGATTACGAGCAGTACTTC. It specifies CASSLEVRFDYEQYF.

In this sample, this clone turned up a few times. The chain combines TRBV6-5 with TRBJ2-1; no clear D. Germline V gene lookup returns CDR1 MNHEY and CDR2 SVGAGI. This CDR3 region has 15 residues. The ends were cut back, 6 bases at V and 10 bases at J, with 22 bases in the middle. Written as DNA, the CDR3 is TGTGCCAGCAGGATTGGACCGGTACCCCTTTCCGAGCAGTTCTTC. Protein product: CASRIGPVPLSEQFF.

CDR3 nucleotides: TGTGCCAGCAGCCCGGGGACCGTTACTAACTATGGCTACACCTTC. Translation gives CASSPGTVTNYGYTF. The chain carries TRBV7-8 and TRBJ1-2; D perhaps matches TRBD1 (5 bases). V lost 5 bases and J lost 0, with 13 bases in between. CDR3 size: 15 residues. Germline loops: CDR1 SGHVS, CDR2 FQNEAQ. Full variable domain (remainder filled in from reference TRBV7-8 and TRBJ1-2): GAGVSQSPRYKVAKRGQDVALRCDPISGHVSLFWYQQALGQGPEFLTYFQNEAQLDKSGLPSDRFFAERPEGSVSTLKIQRTQQEDSAVYLCASSPGTVTNYGYTFGSGTRLTVV.

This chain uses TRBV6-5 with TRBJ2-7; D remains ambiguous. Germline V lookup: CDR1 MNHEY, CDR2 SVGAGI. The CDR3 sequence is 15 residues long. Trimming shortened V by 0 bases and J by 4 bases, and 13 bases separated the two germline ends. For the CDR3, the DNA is TGTGCCAGCAGTTACTCTACTCTGGCCCTTTACGAGCAGTACTTC. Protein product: CASSYSTLALYEQYF.

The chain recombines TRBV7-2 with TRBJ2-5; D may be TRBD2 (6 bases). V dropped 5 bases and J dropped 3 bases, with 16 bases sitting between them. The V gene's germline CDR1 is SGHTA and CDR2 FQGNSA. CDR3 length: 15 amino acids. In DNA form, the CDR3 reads TGTGCCAGCAGCCTAGGAGGGGCGGGCAAAGAGACCCAGTACTTC. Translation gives CASSLGGAGKETQYF.

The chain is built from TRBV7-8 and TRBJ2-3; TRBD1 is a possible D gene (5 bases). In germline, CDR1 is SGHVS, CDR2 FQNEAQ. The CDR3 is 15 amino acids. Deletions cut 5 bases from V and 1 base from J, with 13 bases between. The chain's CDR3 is CASSPRTPRTDTQYF. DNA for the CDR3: TGTGCCAGCAGCCCCCGGACACCACGCACAGATACGCAGTATTTT. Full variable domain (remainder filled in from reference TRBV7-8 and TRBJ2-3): GAGVSQSPRYKVAKRGQDVALRCDPISGHVSLFWYQQALGQGPEFLTYFQNEAQLDKSGLPSDRFFAERPEGSVSTLKIQRTQQEDSAVYLCASSPRTPRTDTQYFGPGTRLTVL.

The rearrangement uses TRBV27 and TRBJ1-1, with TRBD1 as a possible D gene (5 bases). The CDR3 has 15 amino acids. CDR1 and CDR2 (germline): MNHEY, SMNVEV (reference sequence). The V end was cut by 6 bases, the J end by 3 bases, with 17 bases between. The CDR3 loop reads CASRPRQGLDTEAFF. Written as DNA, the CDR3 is TGTGCCAGCAGACCCCGGCAGGGTTTGGACACTGAAGCTTTCTTT.

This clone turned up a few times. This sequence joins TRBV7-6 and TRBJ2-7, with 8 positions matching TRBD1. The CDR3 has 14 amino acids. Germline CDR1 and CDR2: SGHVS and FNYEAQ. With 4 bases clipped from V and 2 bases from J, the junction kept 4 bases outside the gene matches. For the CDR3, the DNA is TGTGCCAGCAGCTCGGGACAGGCAGCCTACGAGCAGTACTTC. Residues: CASSSGQAAYEQYF.

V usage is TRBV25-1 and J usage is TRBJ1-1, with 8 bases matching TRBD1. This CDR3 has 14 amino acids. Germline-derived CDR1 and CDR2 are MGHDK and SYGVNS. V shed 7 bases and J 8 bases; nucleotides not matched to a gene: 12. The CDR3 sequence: CASTHLTGESEAFF. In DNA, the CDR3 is TGTGCCAGCACCCACCTGACAGGGGAATCCGAAGCTTTCTTT.

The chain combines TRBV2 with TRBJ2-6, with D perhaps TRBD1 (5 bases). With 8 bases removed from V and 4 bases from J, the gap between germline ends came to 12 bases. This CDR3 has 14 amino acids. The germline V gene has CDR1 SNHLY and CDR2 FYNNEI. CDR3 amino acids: CASVDRTGANVLTF. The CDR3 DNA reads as TGTGCCAGCGTAGACCGGACAGGGGCCAACGTCCTGACTTTC. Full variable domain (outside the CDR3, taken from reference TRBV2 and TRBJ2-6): EPEVTQTPSHQVTQMGQEVILRCVPISNHLYFYWYRQILGQKVEFLVSFYNNEISEKSEIFDDQFSVERPDGSNFTLKIRSTKLEDSAMYFCASVDRTGANVLTFGAGSRLTVL.